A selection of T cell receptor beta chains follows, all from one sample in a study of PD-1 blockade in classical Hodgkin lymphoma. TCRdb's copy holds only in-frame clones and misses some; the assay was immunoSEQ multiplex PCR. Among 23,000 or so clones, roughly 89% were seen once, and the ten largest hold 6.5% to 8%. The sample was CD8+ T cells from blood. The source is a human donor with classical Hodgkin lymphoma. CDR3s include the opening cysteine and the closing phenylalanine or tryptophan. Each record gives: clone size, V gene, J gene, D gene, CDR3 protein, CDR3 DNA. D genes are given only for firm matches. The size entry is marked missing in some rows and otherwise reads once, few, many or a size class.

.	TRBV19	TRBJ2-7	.	CASSTRGSGINGYEQYF	TGTGCCAGTAGTACACGAGGGTCAGGGATTAACGGCTACGAGCAGTACTTC
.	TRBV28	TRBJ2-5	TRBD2	CASSSHRTSGIGRVGTQYF	TGTGCCAGCAGTTCCCACCGGACTAGCGGGATAGGCCGAGTTGGGACCCAGTACTTC
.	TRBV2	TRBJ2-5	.	CASSESRGDTGTQYF	TGTGCCAGCAGTGAGTCCCGGGGGGACACAGGGACCCAGTACTTC
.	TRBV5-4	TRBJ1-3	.	CASSSQVSGNTIYF	TGTGCCAGCAGCTCACAGGTCTCTGGAAACACCATATATTTT
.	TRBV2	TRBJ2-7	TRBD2	CASSELAGGYSYEQYF	TGTGCCAGCAGTGAACTAGCGGGGGGGTACTCCTACGAGCAGTACTTC
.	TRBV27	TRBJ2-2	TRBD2	CASSKSSGSTGELFF	TGTGCCAGCAGTAAATCTAGCGGGAGCACCGGGGAGCTGTTTTTT
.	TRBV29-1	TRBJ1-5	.	CSVLPTGNQPQHF	TGCAGCGTGCTACCGACAGGCAATCAGCCCCAGCATTTT
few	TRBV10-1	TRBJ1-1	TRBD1	CASSEGDRVNTEAFF	TGCGCCAGCAGTGAAGGGGACAGAGTGAACACTGAAGCTTTCTTT
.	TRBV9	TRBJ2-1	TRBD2	CASRPDLGLAGDNEQFF	TGTGCCAGCAGGCCGGACCTCGGGCTAGCGGGCGACAATGAGCAGTTCTTC
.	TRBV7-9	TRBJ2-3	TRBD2	CASSLAGGTTDTQYF	TGTGCCAGCAGCTTAGCGGGAGGGACCACAGATACGCAGTATTTT
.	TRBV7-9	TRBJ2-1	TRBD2	CASSSNGRQTYNEQFF	TGTGCCAGCAGCTCCAACGGGAGGCAAACCTACAATGAGCAGTTCTTC
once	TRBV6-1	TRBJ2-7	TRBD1	CASTRRDRGFYEQYF	TGTGCCAGCACCCGCCGGGACAGGGGATTCTACGAGCAGTACTTC
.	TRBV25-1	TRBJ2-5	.	CASTRNEGEETQYF	TGTGCCAGCACCCGAAATGAAGGGGAGGAGACCCAGTACTTC
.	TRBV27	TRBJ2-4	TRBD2	CASPTPGLADRLAKNIQYF	TGTGCCAGCCCAACCCCGGGACTAGCGGACAGGTTAGCCAAAAACATTCAGTACTTC
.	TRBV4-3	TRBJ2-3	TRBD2	CASSQGSGSTDTQYF	TGCGCCAGCAGCCAAGGTAGCGGGAGCACAGATACGCAGTATTTT
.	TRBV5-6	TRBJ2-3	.	CASSHLRATITDTQYF	TGTGCCAGCAGCCACCTAAGGGCCACGATTACAGATACGCAGTATTTT
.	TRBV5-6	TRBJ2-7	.	CASSFRGGSTYEQYF	TGTGCCAGCAGCTTTCGTGGGGGGTCCACCTACGAGCAGTACTTC
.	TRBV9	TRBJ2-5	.	CASSVGPLGETQYF	TGTGCCAGCAGCGTAGGGCCGCTAGGGGAGACCCAGTACTTC
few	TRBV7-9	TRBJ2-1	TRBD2	CASSLSREAYNEQFF	TGTGCCAGCAGCTTATCGCGGGAGGCCTACAATGAGCAGTTCTTC
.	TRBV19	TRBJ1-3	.	CASSPGFGPGNTIYF	TGTGCCAGTAGTCCGGGATTTGGGCCTGGAAACACCATATATTTT
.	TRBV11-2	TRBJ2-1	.	CASSLEEGAYNEQFF	TGTGCCAGCAGCTTGGAGGAAGGCGCCTACAATGAGCAGTTCTTC
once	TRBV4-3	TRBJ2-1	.	CASSQGTSYNEQFF	TGCGCCAGCAGCCAAGGAACTTCGTACAATGAGCAGTTCTTC
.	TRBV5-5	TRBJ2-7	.	CASSFGYSYEQYF	TGTGCCAGCAGCTTTGGTTACTCCTACGAGCAGTACTTC
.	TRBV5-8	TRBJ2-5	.	CASSLGGIQETQYF	TGTGCCAGCAGCTTGGGGGGGATCCAAGAGACCCAGTACTTC
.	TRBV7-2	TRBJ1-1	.	CASSLRSLANTEAFF	TGTGCCAGCAGCTTAAGATCACTGGCCAACACTGAAGCTTTCTTT
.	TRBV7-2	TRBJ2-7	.	CASSLAAQLGSYEQYF	TGTGCCAGCAGCTTAGCGGCCCAGCTAGGCTCCTACGAGCAGTACTTC
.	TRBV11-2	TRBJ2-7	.	CASSFTQDLYEQYF	TGTGCCAGCAGCTTCACCCAGGACCTCTACGAGCAGTACTTC
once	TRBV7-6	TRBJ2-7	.	CASSLGGALGEQYF	TGTGCCAGCAGCCTAGGGGGGGCCCTAGGGGAGCAGTACTTC
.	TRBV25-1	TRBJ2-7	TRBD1	CASSEGQGAIYEQYF	TGTGCCAGCAGTGAAGGGCAGGGGGCGATCTACGAGCAGTACTTC
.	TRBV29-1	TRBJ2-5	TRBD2	CSVDAGEGETQYF	TGCAGCGTTGATGCGGGAGAGGGAGAGACCCAGTACTTC
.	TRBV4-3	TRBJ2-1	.	CASSQSRFNEQFF	TGCGCCAGCAGCCAAAGCAGATTCAATGAGCAGTTCTTC